Presented here are 32 T cell receptor beta chains from one specimen sequenced in a study of T-cell reconstitution after alpha-beta-depleted transplantation in children. Unique molecular identifiers were incorporated during preparation of the TCRbeta library. In TCRdb, the PCR reads were re-called with MiXCR into one record per CDR3 protein. This table has some 350,000 distinct CDR3 sequences, about a tenth appearing once. The sample was PBMCs from the stem cell graft donor, taken from the stem cell graft. The receptors stem from a human donor who donated a stem cell graft to a child with acute lymphoblastic leukemia.

The V gene is TRBV27, the J gene TRBJ1-6; 7 nucleotides line up with TRBD1. CDR1 is MNHEY, CDR2 SMNVEV, per germline (reference sequence). J gave up 9 bases and V 3 bases, and 5 bases lay outside the gene matches. This CDR3 is 14 amino acids long. This chain's CDR3 is CASSFDREVSPLHF. The CDR3 DNA is TGTGCCAGCAGTTTCGACAGGGAGGTTTCACCCCTCCACTTT.

This clonotype showed up just a few times. The chain joins TRBV7-2 to TRBJ2-5; the D gene is possibly TRBD2 (6 bases). V shed 5 bases and J shed 5 bases, with 21 bases lying between them. The CDR3 runs to 16 residues. CDR1 SGHTA and CDR2 FQGNSA come from the germline V gene. In DNA, the CDR3 is TGTGCCAGCAGCCCCTACGGACTATTTTACGGGGAGACCCAGTACTTC. Amino acids: CASSPYGLFYGETQYF. The complete variable domain, with remaining parts taken from reference TRBV7-2 and TRBJ2-5, reads GAGVSQSPSNKVTEKGKDVELRCDPISGHTALYWYRQSLGQGLEFLIYFQGNSAPDKSGLPSDRFSAERTGGSVSTLTIQRTQQEDSAVYLCASSPYGLFYGETQYFGPGTRLLVL.

This chain uses TRBV4-1 with TRBJ2-7; 12 positions agree with TRBD2. Germline lookup yields CDR1 MGHRA and CDR2 YSYEKL. The CDR3 is 15 residues long. V shed 3 bases and J 2 bases; nucleotides not matched to a gene: 2. CDR3 bases: TGCGCCAGCAGCCAGCTAGCGGGAGGGCCCTACGAGCAGTACTTC. It yields the protein CASSQLAGGPYEQYF.

This clonotype appeared a few times. J is TRBJ1-2 and V is TRBV7-2; TRBD1 might be the D (5 bases). The CDR3 consists of 11 residues. The germline CDR1 and CDR2 sequences are SGHTA and FQGNSA. Trimming stripped 3 bases from V and 8 bases from J, with 7 bases between. CDR3 bases: TGTGCCAGCAGCTTGTGGGGGGGCTACACCTTC. Translating it yields CASSLWGGYTF.

This clonotype was seen a few times. This sequence joins TRBV7-9 and TRBJ1-3, with TRBD1 matching over 8 bases. The junction had 8 bases not matched to a gene; V was cut back by 5 bases and J by 2 bases. Per germline, CDR1 SEHNR and CDR2 FQNEAQ (reference sequence). The CDR3 consists of 16 residues. The CDR3 spells CASSPRDRPTGNTIYF. CDR3 in DNA: TGTGCCAGCAGCCCCAGGGACAGGCCTACTGGAAACACCATATATTTT.

This clonotype has a handful of counts. The rearrangement joins TRBV9 to TRBJ2-2; TRBD1 matches at 7 bases. CDR1 and CDR2 (germline): SGDLS, YYNGEE. The CDR3 sequence is 17 residues long. The junction had 9 bases not matched to a gene; V was cut back by 4 bases and J by 0 bases. The CDR3 spells CASSTSKGQANTGELFF. The CDR3 DNA sequence: TGTGCCAGCAGCACTAGTAAAGGACAGGCGAACACCGGGGAGCTGTTTTTT.

The rearrangement links TRBV24-1 to TRBJ2-7; D tentatively fits TRBD1 or TRBD2 (6 bases each). The CDR3 has 15 residues. V was pared by 7 bases and J by 0 bases, with 15 bases between. Germline V lookup: CDR1 KGHDR, CDR2 SFDVKD. CDR3 coding DNA: TGTGCCACCAGCGCTGGAGGGGGGATCTCCTACGAGCAGTACTTC. Amino acid sequence: CATSAGGGISYEQYF.

The sample holds a few counts of this clonotype. V gene TRBV27 combines with J gene TRBJ1-4; D remains unclear. CDR3 length equals 16 residues. Trimming stripped 0 bases from V and 11 bases from J, with 19 bases between. Germline CDR1 is MNHEY and CDR2 is SMNVEV (reference sequence). CDR3 region: CASSLSPRAGGRKLFF. In DNA, the CDR3 is TGTGCCAGCAGTTTATCCCCCCGGGCGGGAGGGAGGAAACTGTTTTTT. Based on the CDR3 plus reference TRBV27 and TRBJ1-4, the full variable domain is EAQVTQNPRYLITVTGKKLTVTCSQNMNHEYMSWYRQDPGLGLRQIYYSMNVEVTDKGDVPEGYKVSRKEKRNFPLILESPSPNQTSLYFCASSLSPRAGGRKLFFGSGTQLSVL.

This clonotype was counted between two and nine times. This chain connects TRBV19 to TRBJ1-5; the D gene is possibly TRBD1 (5 bases). The ends were cut back, 7 bases at V and 4 bases at J, with 14 bases in the middle. The germline CDR1 and CDR2 sequences are LNHDA and SQIVND (reference sequence). The CDR3 has 14 amino acids. CDR3 sequence reads: CASNWGRTNQPQHF. CDR3 sequence (DNA): TGTGCCAGTAACTGGGGCCGGACGAATCAGCCCCAGCATTTT. The full variable domain, completed using reference TRBV19 and TRBJ1-5, is DGGITQSPKYLFRKEGQNVTLSCEQNLNHDAMYWYRQDPGQGLRLIYYSQIVNDFQKGDIAEGYSVSREKKESFPLTVTSAQKNPTAFYLCASNWGRTNQPQHFGDGTRLSIL.

This clonotype was recorded a few times. The chain joins TRBV4-1 to TRBJ2-7; maybe TRBD2 (6 bases). V was shortened by 5 bases and J by 7 bases, with 12 bases between the two germline ends. The CDR3 has 12 amino acids. Germline V CDR1 and CDR2: MGHRA, YSYEKL. CDR3 region: CASSLLAGEQYF. DNA for the CDR3: TGCGCCAGCAGCTTACTAGCCGGGGAGCAGTACTTC.

This clonotype was counted a few times. The chain recombines TRBV20-1 with TRBJ2-1; 8 bases match TRBD2. The CDR3 loop spans 16 amino acids. J gave up 10 bases and V 3 bases, and 17 bases lay outside the gene matches. Per the germline V gene, CDR1 is DFQATT and CDR2 is SNEGSKA (reference sequence). Here the CDR3 DNA reads TGCAGTGCTAGGGGCCTAGCGGGCGCTGGTCCACGCGAGCAGTTCTTC. As protein: CSARGLAGAGPREQFF.

A remark on this clonotype: A much more abundant neighbour one base away suggests this may be a read error. The chain combines TRBV15 with TRBJ2-3; no clear D gene. This CDR3 is built from 16 residues. Germline V CDR1 and CDR2: LNHNV, YYDKDF (reference sequence). In DNA, the CDR3 is TGTGCCACCAGCCCTAGAGATGGGCTAAGCGCAGATACGCTGTATTTT. The encoded protein is CATSPRDGLSADTLYF.

The table lists this clonotype with a few counts. This rearrangement joins TRBV20-1 to TRBJ2-2, with D perhaps matching TRBD1 (5 bases). Germline CDR1 DFQATT, CDR2 SNEGSKA (reference sequence). The CDR3 has 13 amino acids. The V end lost 3 bases, the J end lost 7 bases, and 12 bases lay between the germline ends. CDR3 sequence (DNA): TGCAGTGCTAGGGATAAGGGGATCGGGGAGCTGTTTTTT. This codes for CSARDKGIGELFF.

The chain employs TRBV27 and TRBJ2-1, with TRBD2 matching 7 bases. V lost 0 bases and J lost 0; bases outside the gene matches: 5. CDR1 is MNHEY, CDR2 SMNVEV, per germline (reference sequence). The CDR3 contains 17 residues. The CDR3 protein is CASSLSLGDYSYNEQFF. As DNA, the CDR3 is TGTGCCAGCAGTTTATCCTTAGGGGACTACTCCTACAATGAGCAGTTCTTC.

V is TRBV3-1 and J is TRBJ2-5; D possibly corresponds to TRBD2 (5 bases). Germline assignment: CDR1 LGHDT and CDR2 YNNKEL (reference sequence). V gave up 0 bases and J gave up 7 bases, with 18 bases separating them. CDR3 size: 16 residues. This CDR3 is CASSQELGSRLGTQYF. For the CDR3, the DNA is TGTGCCAGCAGCCAAGAGCTTGGGAGCCGGCTGGGGACCCAGTACTTC.

V usage is TRBV7-8 and J usage is TRBJ2-1, with 8 bases aligning to TRBD1. CDR3 length: 15 residues. The ends lost 6 bases at V and 0 bases at J; junction bases unmatched: 4. From germline, CDR1 is SGHVS and CDR2 FQNEAQ. The CDR3 sequence is CASRDRGSSYNEQFF. DNA for the CDR3: TGTGCCAGCAGAGACAGGGGTAGCTCCTACAATGAGCAGTTCTTC.

This clonotype was detected a few times. The rearrangement uses TRBV2 and TRBJ2-6; maybe TRBD1 (7 bases). The CDR3 sequence is 21 residues long. Trimming took off 2 bases at V and 0 bases at J, with 23 bases between the two ends. Looked up from germline, CDR1 is SNHLY and CDR2 is FYNNEI. CDR3 protein: CASSELQGGTLRYSGANVLTF. CDR3 DNA sequence: TGTGCCAGCAGTGAACTGCAGGGGGGAACCCTTCGCTACTCTGGGGCCAACGTCCTGACTTTC.

The chain combines TRBV7-2 with TRBJ2-7; D might be TRBD2 (6 bases). The CDR3 sequence is 16 residues long. With 6 bases removed from V and 1 base from J, the gap between germline ends came to 19 bases. Germline values: CDR1 SGHTA, CDR2 FQGNSA. The CDR3 is CASRRRGLSPSYEQYF. The CDR3 coding sequence is TGTGCCAGCAGACGACGGGGACTGTCGCCTTCCTACGAGCAGTACTTC.

This clonotype was seen at least ten times. The CDR3 protein is CASSLDRVTDTQYF. DNA for the CDR3: TGCGCCAGCAGCTTGGACAGGGTGACAGATACGCAGTATTTT. This chain links TRBV5-1 with TRBJ2-3, with a weak D call TRBD1 (6 bases). CDR3 length: 14 amino acids. The germline V gene has CDR1 SGHRS and CDR2 YFSETQ. Trimming took 0 bases from V and 3 from J, leaving 8 bases between them. The full variable domain, in which reference TRBV5-1 and TRBJ2-3 provide the parts outside the CDR3, is KAGVTQTPRYLIKTRGQQVTLSCSPISGHRSVSWYQQTPGQGLQFLFEYFSETQRNKGNFPGRFSGRQFSNSRSEMNVSTLELGDSALYLCASSLDRVTDTQYFGPGTRLTVL.

The table lists this clonotype with a few counts. The DNA of the CDR3 is TGTGCCAGCAGCGTAGGGAGTCGGTCCGGGGGGCCCCAGCATTTT. It translates to CASSVGSRSGGPQHF. The chain carries TRBV9 and TRBJ1-5; D may be TRBD1 (5 bases). Germline CDR1 reads SGDLS; CDR2 reads YYNGEE. V was cut by 0 bases and J by 9 bases, with 16 bases left in between. CDR3 length: 15 amino acids.

The chain recombines TRBV4-1 with TRBJ1-1; 9 positions agree with TRBD1. Germline values: CDR1 MGHRA, CDR2 YSYEKL. This CDR3 comprises 17 residues. The V and J ends lost 0 bases and 13 bases, in that order; junction bases with no gene match: 18. This CDR3 is CASSQEPAWTGENLVFF. The CDR3 DNA sequence: TGCGCCAGCAGCCAAGAGCCCGCTTGGACAGGGGAGAATTTGGTTTTCTTT.

The rearrangement links TRBV7-3 to TRBJ2-3; D is possibly TRBD1 or TRBD2 (5 bases each). The CDR3 length is 14 residues. From germline, CDR1 is SGHTA and CDR2 FQGTGA. V was pared by 5 bases and J by 4 bases, with 13 bases between. The CDR3 nucleotides are TGTGCCAGCAGCAAAACCGGGGCCCCAGATACGCAGTATTTT. It specifies CASSKTGAPDTQYF.

V usage is TRBV7-8 and J usage is TRBJ2-3, with 13 bases matching TRBD2. Germline V CDR1 and CDR2: SGHVS, FQNEAQ. The CDR3 consists of 16 residues. V dropped 2 bases and J dropped 3; count of bases not matched to a gene: 2. The chain's CDR3 is CASSLWTSGRTDTQYF. The CDR3 DNA is TGTGCCAGCAGCTTATGGACTAGCGGGAGAACAGATACGCAGTATTTT.

This clonotype was observed a handful of times. This chain uses TRBV6-5 with TRBJ1-4; D is perhaps TRBD1 (5 bases). Germline assignment: CDR1 MNHEY and CDR2 SVGAGI. CDR3 length: 15 amino acids. Trimming stripped 3 bases from V and 3 bases from J, with 11 bases between. CDR3 in amino acids: CASSYSRQPNEKLFF. The CDR3 coding sequence is TGTGCCAGCAGTTATTCTCGACAGCCTAATGAAAAACTGTTTTTT.

This sequence joins TRBV6-1 and TRBJ2-3; possible D gene TRBD1, 5 bases. Trimming pared 3 bases from V and 3 bases from J, leaving 13 bases between. Germline-derived CDR1 and CDR2 are MNHNS and SASEGT. CDR3 size: 15 residues. The CDR3 DNA sequence: TGTGCCAGCAGTGATGGGGCAGTTTGGACAGATACGCAGTATTTT. This gives the protein CASSDGAVWTDTQYF.

This clonotype was seen repeatedly, ten times or more. The chain employs TRBV3-1 and TRBJ1-4; D gene ambiguous. The CDR3 consists of 13 residues. V was cut by 5 bases and J by 13 bases, with 17 bases left in between. Germline V gene data show CDR1 as LGHDT and CDR2 as YNNKEL (reference sequence). The CDR3 loop is CASSSGPRLLLFF. The CDR3 coding sequence is TGTGCCAGCAGCTCAGGCCCCCGGTTGTTACTGTTTTTT.

This chain links TRBV12-3 or TRBV12-4 with TRBJ2-1; 8 bases agree with TRBD1. The CDR3 runs 14 residues. With V trimmed by 7 bases and J by 5 bases, 7 bases remained unmatched. In nucleotides, the CDR3 is TGTGCCAGCAATACGGGGACAGGCAACAATGAGCAGTTCTTC. Amino acid sequence: CASNTGTGNNEQFF.

The sample holds a few counts of this clonotype. This CDR3 reads CASSQWRGYEQYF. Written as DNA, the CDR3 is TGCGCCAGCAGCCAGTGGAGGGGTTACGAGCAGTACTTC. The chain is built from TRBV4-3 and TRBJ2-7; tentatively, D is TRBD2 (6 bases). Trimming shortened V by 3 bases and J by 4 bases, and 10 bases separated the two germline ends. There are 13 residues in the CDR3. Germline assignment: CDR1 LGHNA and CDR2 YSLEER.

This clonotype was seen a handful of times. The chain joins TRBV28 to TRBJ1-5, with D unclear. CDR1 and CDR2 (germline): MDHEN, SYDVKM. The CDR3 runs 15 residues. Deletions cut 0 bases from V and 0 bases from J, with 6 bases between. The DNA for the CDR3 is TGTGCCAGCAGTTTATGGTACGTTAGCAATCAGCCCCAGCATTTT. It specifies CASSLWYVSNQPQHF.

V usage is TRBV7-9 and J usage is TRBJ1-2, with D unclear. Trimming took off 4 bases at V and 1 base at J, with 13 bases between the two ends. Germline assignment: CDR1 SEHNR and CDR2 FQNEAQ (reference sequence). The CDR3 has 15 residues. The DNA of the CDR3 is TGTGCCAGCAGCTCTGGGATCGGGAGTAACTATGGCTACACCTTC. It specifies CASSSGIGSNYGYTF.

V gene TRBV20-1 combines with J gene TRBJ2-1, with TRBD2 matching 7 bases. This CDR3 region has 13 residues. Germline CDR1 and CDR2: DFQATT and SNEGSKA (reference sequence). J lost 4 bases, V lost 8 bases, and 8 bases had no gene match. In nucleotides, the CDR3 is TGCAGTTGGGACTATAAGGGTTACAATGAGCAGTTCTTC. Its translation is CSWDYKGYNEQFF.

This clonotype was picked up many times. The chain employs TRBV7-9 and TRBJ2-5; 10 nucleotides line up with TRBD1. J lost 4 bases, V lost 5 bases, and 7 bases had no gene match. The CDR3 is made up of 15 amino acids. The V gene's germline CDR1 is SEHNR and CDR2 FQNEAQ (reference sequence). DNA for the CDR3: TGTGCCAGCAGCCCGGCGACAGGGGGCCTAGAGACCCAGTACTTC. Its translation is CASSPATGGLETQYF.